The sequence of this T cell receptor beta chain was determined in a study of patients and donors after allogeneic stem cell transplantation. The CDR3 is 18 amino acids. With 1 base removed from V and 0 bases from J, the gap between germline ends came to 16 bases. Germline V gives CDR1 SGHAT, CDR2 FQNNGV. MiXCR, run by TCRdb on the RT-PCR reads, gives a single entry per CDR3 protein. The sample yields 920,000 or so distinct CDR3 sequences, more than 15% seen once. This TCR derives from a human donor who was either an allogeneic HSCT recipient or a stem cell or donor lymphocyte infusion donor (not recorded which). It is not recorded whose cells these are; they may come from a transplant donor. Material for sequencing was blood, either unsorted or a sorted T cell fraction (not recorded which). The chain couples TRBV11-2 to TRBJ2-4; D possibly uses TRBD1 or TRBD2 (6 bases each). The CDR3 loop reads CASSLVAGGGIAKNIQYF. In DNA, the CDR3 is TGTGCCAGCAGCTTAGTGGCAGGAGGGGGGATAGCCAAAAACATTCAGTACTTC.